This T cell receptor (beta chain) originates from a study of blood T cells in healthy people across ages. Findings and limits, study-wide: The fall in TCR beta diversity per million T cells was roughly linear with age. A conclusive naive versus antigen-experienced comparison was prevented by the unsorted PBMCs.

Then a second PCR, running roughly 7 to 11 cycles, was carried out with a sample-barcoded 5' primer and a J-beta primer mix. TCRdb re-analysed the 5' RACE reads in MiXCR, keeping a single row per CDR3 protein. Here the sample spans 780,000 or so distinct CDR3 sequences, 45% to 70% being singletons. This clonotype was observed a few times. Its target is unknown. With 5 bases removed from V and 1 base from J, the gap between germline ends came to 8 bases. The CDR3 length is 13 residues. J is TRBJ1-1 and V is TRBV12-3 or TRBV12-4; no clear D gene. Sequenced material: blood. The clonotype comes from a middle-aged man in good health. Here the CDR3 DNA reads TGTGCCAGCAGTGTCTGGGAGAACACTGAAGCTTTCTTT. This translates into CASSVWENTEAFF.